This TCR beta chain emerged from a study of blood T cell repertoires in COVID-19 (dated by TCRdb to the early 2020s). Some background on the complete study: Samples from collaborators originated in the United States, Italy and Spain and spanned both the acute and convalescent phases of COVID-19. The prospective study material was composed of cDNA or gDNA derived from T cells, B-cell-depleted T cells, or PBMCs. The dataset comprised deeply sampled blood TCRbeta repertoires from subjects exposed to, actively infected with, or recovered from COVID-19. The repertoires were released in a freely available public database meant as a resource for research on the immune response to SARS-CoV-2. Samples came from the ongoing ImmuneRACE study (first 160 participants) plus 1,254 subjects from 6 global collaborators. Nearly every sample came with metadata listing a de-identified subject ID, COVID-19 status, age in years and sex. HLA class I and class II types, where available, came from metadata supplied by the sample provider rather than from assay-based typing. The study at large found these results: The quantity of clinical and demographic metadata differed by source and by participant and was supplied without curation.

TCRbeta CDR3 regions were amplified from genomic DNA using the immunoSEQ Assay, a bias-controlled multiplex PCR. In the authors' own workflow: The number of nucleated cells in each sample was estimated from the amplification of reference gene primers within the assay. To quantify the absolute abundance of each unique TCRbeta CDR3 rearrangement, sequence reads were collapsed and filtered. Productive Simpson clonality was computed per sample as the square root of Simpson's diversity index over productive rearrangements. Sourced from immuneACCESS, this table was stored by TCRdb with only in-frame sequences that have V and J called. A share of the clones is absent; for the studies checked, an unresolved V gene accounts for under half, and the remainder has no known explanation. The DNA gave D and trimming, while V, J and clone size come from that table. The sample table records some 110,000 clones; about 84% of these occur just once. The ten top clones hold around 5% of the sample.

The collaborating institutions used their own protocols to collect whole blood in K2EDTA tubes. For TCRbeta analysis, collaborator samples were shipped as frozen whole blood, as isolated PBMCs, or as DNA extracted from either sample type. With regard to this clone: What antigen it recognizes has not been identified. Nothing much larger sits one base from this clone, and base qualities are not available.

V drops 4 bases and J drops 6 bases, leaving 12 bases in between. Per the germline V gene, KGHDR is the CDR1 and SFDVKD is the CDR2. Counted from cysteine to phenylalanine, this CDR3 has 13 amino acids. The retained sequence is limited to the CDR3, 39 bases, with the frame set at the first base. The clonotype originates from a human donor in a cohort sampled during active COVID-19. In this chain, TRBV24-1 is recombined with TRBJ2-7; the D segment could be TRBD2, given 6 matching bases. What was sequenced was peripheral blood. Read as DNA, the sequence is TGTGCCACCAGTGAGGCGGGATTTGGCGAGCAGTACTTC. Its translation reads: CATSEAGFGEQYF.